A single sample is the source of the 8 T cell receptor beta chains below, sequenced in a study of shared clonotypes between healthy human individuals. Naive CD8 populations comprised CD45RO-negative cells positively selected for CCR7, excluding terminally differentiated effector memory CD45RA+ cells. Some clones are missing from TCRdb's copy, which holds only in-frame ones; the method was immunoSEQ multiplex PCR. The table lists roughly 890,000 clones, 80% to 95% of them singletons. Sequencing was done on a sample of naive CD8+ T cells sorted from blood. The receptors come from a man under 40 in good health.

J is TRBJ2-2 and V is TRBV28, with TRBD2 matching over 7 bases. Germline assignment: CDR1 MDHEN and CDR2 SYDVKM. Germline trimming cut 3 bases from V and 3 bases from J; bases unmatched to any gene: 4. The CDR3 sequence is 15 residues long. The CDR3 reads CASSLLAGDTGELFF. The CDR3 DNA follows: TGTGCCAGCAGTTTGTTGGCGGGAGACACCGGGGAGCTGTTTTTT.

The chain combines TRBV15 with TRBJ2-1, with 9 bases fitting TRBD2. Germline CDR1 is LNHNV and CDR2 is YYDKDF (reference sequence). Trimming removed 2 bases from V and 3 bases from J; junction bases left unmatched: 5. The CDR3 spans 16 residues. The DNA of the CDR3 is TGTGCCACCAGCAGACAAACTAGCGGGCTCTACAATGAGCAGTTCTTC. Encoded protein: CATSRQTSGLYNEQFF.

V gene TRBV6-1 combines with J gene TRBJ2-1, with TRBD2 identical over 8 bases. V lost 1 base to trimming and J lost 4 bases; unmatched junction nucleotides: 6. The CDR3 loop spans 16 amino acids. Germline V gene lookup returns CDR1 MNHNS and CDR2 SASEGT. CDR3 bases: TGTGCCAGCAGTGAAGAAGCTAGCGGGTCATACAATGAGCAGTTCTTC. It codes for CASSEEASGSYNEQFF.

V usage is TRBV15 and J usage is TRBJ2-3; D might be TRBD1 or TRBD2, each matching 5 bases. In germline, CDR1 is LNHNV, CDR2 YYDKDF (reference sequence). The V and J ends lost 5 bases and 3 bases respectively, with 18 bases between them. The CDR3 consists of 16 residues. CDR3 loop: CATSYTPGPQTDTQYF. The CDR3 coding sequence is TGTGCCACCAGCTACACACCGGGACCTCAGACAGATACGCAGTATTTT.

As concerns this clone: Other DNA sequences within the sample encode an identical CDR3. J is TRBJ2-7 and V is TRBV9, with TRBD2 matching 8 bases. V gave up 3 bases and J gave up 0 bases; unmatched junction bases: 5. The CDR3 is 15 amino acids. Looked up from germline, CDR1 is SGDLS and CDR2 is YYNGEE. The CDR3: CASSASGTSSYEQYF. The CDR3 coding sequence is TGTGCCAGCAGCGCGTCCGGGACTAGCTCCTACGAGCAGTACTTC.

The chain carries TRBV28 and TRBJ1-1, with 7 bases lining up with TRBD1. The V gene end was trimmed by 8 bases and the J gene end by 0 bases; junction bases not matched to a gene: 15. This CDR3 comprises 17 residues. Germline V gives CDR1 MDHEN, CDR2 SYDVKM. The CDR3 region has the DNA TGTGCCAGCGAGACGCACTTCGTACAGGGGCTGAACACTGAAGCTTTCTTT. Protein: CASETHFVQGLNTEAFF.

This chain's CDR3 is CASSPPGTIYEQYF. The CDR3, as DNA: TGTGCCAGCAGCCCCCCCGGGACTATCTACGAGCAGTACTTC. This chain uses TRBV7-9 with TRBJ2-7, with TRBD2 identical over 7 bases. V lost 5 bases and J lost 3; bases outside the gene matches: 7. Germline CDR1 reads SEHNR; CDR2 reads FQNEAQ (reference sequence). This CDR3 is built from 14 residues.

The chain is built from TRBV21-1 and TRBJ2-2; whether TRBD1, the table's D call, matches the DNA was not checked. TRBV21-1 is classified as a pseudogene. The CDR3 runs to 18 residues. CDR3: CASSTLAVRQGPTGELFF. The DNA for the CDR3 is TGTGCCAGCAGCACCCTCGCCGTCCGACAGGGCCCCACCGGGGAGCTGTTTTTT.